This T cell receptor beta chain was documented in a study of blood T cell repertoires in COVID-19. Study overall: T cells, B-cell-depleted T cells, or PBMCs supplied cDNA or gDNA.

The CDR3 loop spans 15 amino acids. V lost 2 bases to trimming and J lost 4 bases; unmatched junction nucleotides: 3. Germline loops: CDR1 SGHTA, CDR2 FQGNSA. Original handling: Nucleated cell number was recorded as an estimate derived from reference gene primer amplification. TCRdb's table, derived via immunoSEQ multiplex PCR, lists solely in-frame clones and lacks some. V and J calls plus clone size are reproduced from that table; the DNA served to infer D and trimming. The table records 150,000 to 200,000 clones, 70% to 90% of them present only once. The chain employs TRBV7-2 and TRBJ2-2; TRBD2 matches 8 bases. The material sequenced was peripheral blood. This clonotype was sampled from a human donor in a cohort sampled during active COVID-19. This CDR3 reads CASSLIRGGTGELFF. In DNA form, the CDR3 reads TGTGCCAGCAGCTTAATCCGGGGGGGCACCGGGGAGCTGTTTTTT.